The 6 T cell receptor beta chains below were found in one sample sequenced in a study of T cells in Graves' hyperthyroidism and ophthalmopathy. RNA transcripts served as the template for amplifying TCR beta CDR3 regions. HTBI primers were the set used in a first-round RT-PCR of the TCR CDR3. One entry per CDR3 protein results from TCRdb running MiXCR on the multiplex PCR reads. In the table there are some 180,000 distinct CDR3 sequences, about a sixth of which are singletons. Sequenced input: blood. The source is a woman aged 45-65 years with Graves' hyperthyroidism.

This clonotype was detected many times. The chain joins TRBV28 to TRBJ1-3; no clear D. Trimming removed 8 bases at V and 1 base at J, with 12 bases between. CDR1 is MDHEN and CDR2 is SYDVKM in the germline V gene. The CDR3 covers 14 residues. CDR3 sequence (DNA): TGTGCCAGCTACTCGATGGAGTCTGGAAACACCATATATTTT. This sequence encodes CASYSMESGNTIYF.

The genes are TRBV10-2 and TRBJ2-1, with a tentative D call TRBD1 (6 bases). V gave up 2 bases and J gave up 3 bases, with 14 bases separating them. CDR3 length: 16 residues. Germline CDR1 reads WSHSY; CDR2 reads SAAADI. The CDR3: CASSEGGGPSYNEQFF. The CDR3 bases are TGCGCCAGCAGTGAGGGTGGGGGCCCTAGCTACAATGAGCAGTTCTTC.

The chain employs TRBV13 and TRBJ2-5; 12 bases fit TRBD2. Germline V gives CDR1 PRHDT, CDR2 FYEKMQ (reference sequence). The CDR3 is 15 residues long. J lost 2 bases, V lost 5 bases, and 3 bases had no gene match. The CDR3 is CASSQGLAGQETQYF. CDR3 in DNA: TGTGCCAGCAGCCAAGGACTAGCGGGACAAGAGACCCAGTACTTC.

At least ten counts were recorded for this clonotype. The gene calls are TRBV29-1 and TRBJ2-1; D not certain. With 3 bases removed from V and 0 bases from J, the gap between germline ends came to 9 bases. The CDR3 extends over 14 amino acids. The germline CDR1 and CDR2 sequences are SQVTM and ANQGSEA. The CDR3 nucleotides are TGCAGCGTTGAGCCCGTAAGCTCCTACAATGAGCAGTTCTTC. It codes for CSVEPVSSYNEQFF.

This clonotype was counted ten times or more. The chain carries TRBV20-1 and TRBJ1-2; the D is unclear. The germline CDR1 and CDR2 sequences are DFQATT and SNEGSKA (reference sequence). V dropped 2 bases and J dropped 7 bases, with 11 bases sitting between them. The CDR3 runs 12 residues. The CDR3 sequence: CSARPHMGGYTF. In nucleotides, the CDR3 is TGCAGTGCTAGACCCCACATGGGTGGCTACACCTTC.

This clonotype occurred many times. For the CDR3, the DNA is TGTGCCAGTAGTATCAAGGAAGGATATGGCACTGAAGCTTTCTTT. This codes for CASSIKEGYGTEAFF. The chain couples TRBV19 to TRBJ1-1; D unresolved. Trimming removed 3 bases at V and 4 bases at J, with 15 bases between. The germline V gene has CDR1 LNHDA and CDR2 SQIVND (reference sequence). The CDR3 runs 15 residues. The entire variable domain, with the rest obtained from reference TRBV19 and TRBJ1-1, is as follows: DGGITQSPKYLFRKEGQNVTLSCEQNLNHDAMYWYRQDPGQGLRLIYYSQIVNDFQKGDIAEGYSVSREKKESFPLTVTSAQKNPTAFYLCASSIKEGYGTEAFFGQGTRLTVV.